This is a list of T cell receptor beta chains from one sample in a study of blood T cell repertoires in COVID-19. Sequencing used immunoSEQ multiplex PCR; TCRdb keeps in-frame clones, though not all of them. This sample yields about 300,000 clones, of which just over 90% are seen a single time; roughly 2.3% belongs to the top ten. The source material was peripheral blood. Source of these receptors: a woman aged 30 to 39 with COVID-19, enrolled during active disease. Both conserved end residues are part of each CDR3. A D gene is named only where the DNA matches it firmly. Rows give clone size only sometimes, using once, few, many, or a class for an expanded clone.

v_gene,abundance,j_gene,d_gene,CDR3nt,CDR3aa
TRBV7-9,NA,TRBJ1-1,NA,TGTGCCAGCAGCCAGACAGTGCCCAGGGGGAACACTGAAGCTTTCTTT,CASSQTVPRGNTEAFF
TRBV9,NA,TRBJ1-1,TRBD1,TGTGCCAGCAGATCCATGGGGACAGGGGGATTGAGTGAAGCTTTCTTT,CASRSMGTGGLSEAFF
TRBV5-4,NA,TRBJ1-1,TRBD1,TGTGCCAGCAGCCTGTGGGTTACAGGGGGCGGAGAAGCTTTCTTT,CASSLWVTGGGEAFF
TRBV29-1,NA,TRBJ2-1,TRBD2,TGCAGCGTTACCGGACTAGCGGGAGAGTTAAACTCCTACAATGAGCAGTTCTTC,CSVTGLAGELNSYNEQFF
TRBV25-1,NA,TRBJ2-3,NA,TGTGCCAGCAGTTCGAGGGGGGGAGCAGATACGCAGTATTTT,CASSSRGGADTQYF
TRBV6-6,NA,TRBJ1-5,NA,TGTGCCAGCACGCGGTTTTTCGATCAGCCCCAGCATTTT,CASTRFFDQPQHF
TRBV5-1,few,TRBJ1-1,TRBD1,TGCGCCAGCAGCTCCCTGGACAGGGTGGGCACTGAAGCTTTCTTT,CASSSLDRVGTEAFF
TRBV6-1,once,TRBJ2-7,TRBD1,TGTGCCAGCAGTGAACCCCCCCGGACAGGGGTTTACTACGAGCAGTACTTC,CASSEPPRTGVYYEQYF
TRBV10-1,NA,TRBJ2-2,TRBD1,TGCGCCAGCAGAGCCACAGGGGGCAACACCGGGGAGCTGTTTTTT,CASRATGGNTGELFF
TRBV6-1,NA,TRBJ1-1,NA,TGTGCCAGCAGAGAAGAGGGGCAAGGAGCTTTCTTT,CASREEGQGAFF
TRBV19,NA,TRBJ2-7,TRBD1,TGTGCCAGTAGTATCACAGGGGGGACCCACGAGCAGTACTTC,CASSITGGTHEQYF
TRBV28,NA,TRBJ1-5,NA,TGTGCCAGCAGTTTACGGCAGGGTGGAAATCAGCCCCAGCATTTT,CASSLRQGGNQPQHF
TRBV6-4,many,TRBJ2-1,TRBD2,TGTGCCAGCAGTGTTTTAGCGGGAGGGCCAAATGAGCAGTTCTTC,CASSVLAGGPNEQFF